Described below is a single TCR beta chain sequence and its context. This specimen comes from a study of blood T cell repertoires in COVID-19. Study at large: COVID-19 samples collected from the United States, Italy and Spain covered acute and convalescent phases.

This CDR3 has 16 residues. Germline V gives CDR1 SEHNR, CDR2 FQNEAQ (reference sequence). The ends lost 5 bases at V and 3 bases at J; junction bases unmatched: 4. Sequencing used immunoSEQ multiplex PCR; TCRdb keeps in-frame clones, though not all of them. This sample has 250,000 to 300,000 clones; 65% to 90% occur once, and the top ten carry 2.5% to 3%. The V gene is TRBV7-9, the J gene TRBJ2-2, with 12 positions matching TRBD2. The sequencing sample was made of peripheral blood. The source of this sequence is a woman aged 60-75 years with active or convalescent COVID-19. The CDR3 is CASSPRLAGDTGELFF. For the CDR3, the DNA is TGTGCCAGCAGCCCCAGACTAGCGGGGGACACCGGGGAGCTGTTTTTT.